The T cell receptor (beta chain) under discussion was sequenced for a study of control samples from healthy donors and cancer patients. CDR3 length: 16 amino acids. Germline V gives CDR1 MNHEY, CDR2 SMNVEV (reference sequence). The V gene end was trimmed by 6 bases and the J gene end by 4 bases; junction bases not matched to a gene: 8. Clones were read by immunoSEQ multiplex PCR, and TCRdb kept only the in-frame ones, dropping some. The sample holds just under 75,000 clones, roughly nine tenths seen once. The genes are TRBV27 and TRBJ2-2; 10 bases are shared with TRBD1. The sequence came from a woman between 50 and 59 years old in good health. Sample: blood. CDR3 loop: CASSTAGQGFTGELFF. DNA for the CDR3: TGTGCCAGCAGCACGGCGGGACAGGGGTTCACCGGGGAGCTGTTTTTT.